The rows below give T cell receptor beta chains drawn from one sample of a study of blood T cell repertoires in COVID-19. Generated by immunoSEQ multiplex PCR, the TCRdb table keeps only in-frame clones and is missing some. Of 150,000 to 170,000 clones listed, 83% are singletons. The sample taken for sequencing was peripheral blood. Receptor source: a woman aged 55-70 years with COVID-19, enrolled during active disease. The CDR3 runs from the conserved cysteine through the conserved F or W. Fields, in order: V gene, clone size, D gene, J gene, CDR3 protein, CDR3 DNA. D genes are given only for firm matches. Only part of the rows carry a size: once, few, many, or a class if the clone is expanded.

V: TRBV30; size: .; D: TRBD1; J: TRBJ1-2; CDR3: CASPRQGAYGYTF; DNA: TGTGCCTCCCCCCGGCAGGGGGCCTATGGCTACACCTTC
V: TRBV6-2/TRBV6-3; size: .; D: .; J: TRBJ1-2; CDR3: CASSYSATPTENYGYTF; DNA: TGTGCCAGCAGTTACTCGGCCACCCCAACAGAGAACTATGGCTACACCTTC
V: TRBV6-5; size: .; D: TRBD1; J: TRBJ2-1; CDR3: CASIRDRVANEQFF; DNA: TGTGCCAGCATCCGGGACAGGGTAGCCAATGAGCAGTTCTTC
V: TRBV7-2; size: .; D: .; J: TRBJ2-3; CDR3: CASSLAQGRTDTQYF; DNA: TGTGCCAGCAGCTTAGCGCAGGGTCGCACAGATACGCAGTATTTT
V: TRBV27; size: .; D: .; J: TRBJ2-1; CDR3: CASSFNGARANEQFF; DNA: TGTGCCAGCAGTTTCAATGGGGCCAGGGCCAATGAGCAGTTCTTC
V: TRBV6-6; size: .; D: .; J: TRBJ1-1; CDR3: CASSYSVPRLGTEAFF; DNA: TGTGCCAGCAGTTACTCCGTCCCGAGACTCGGCACTGAAGCTTTCTTT
V: TRBV3-1/TRBV3-2; size: .; D: .; J: TRBJ1-2; CDR3: CASSLAGANYGYTF; DNA: TGTGCCAGCAGCCTCGCAGGGGCTAACTATGGCTACACCTTC
V: TRBV4-1; size: .; D: TRBD2; J: TRBJ2-3; CDR3: CASSQDRGTSGDTDTQYF; DNA: TGCGCCAGCAGCCAAGATAGAGGGACTAGCGGGGACACAGATACGCAGTATTTT
V: TRBV2; size: .; D: .; J: TRBJ1-5; CDR3: CASTPDSTNQPQHF; DNA: TGTGCCAGCACCCCGGACAGCACCAATCAGCCCCAGCATTTT
V: TRBV6-5; size: once; D: TRBD1; J: TRBJ1-2; CDR3: CASSGQVPGGYTF; DNA: TGTGCCAGCAGCGGACAGGTACCGGGAGGCTACACCTTC
V: TRBV6-6; size: .; D: .; J: TRBJ2-5; CDR3: CAGGGGTPLETQYF; DNA: TGTGCCGGAGGGGGGGGGACTCCCCTAGAGACCCAGTACTTC
V: TRBV7-9; size: .; D: .; J: TRBJ2-2; CDR3: CASSLPDGLPLEHGELFF; DNA: TGTGCCAGCAGCTTACCCGATGGACTCCCTCTTGAACACGGGGAGCTGTTTTTT
V: TRBV19; size: .; D: .; J: TRBJ1-1; CDR3: CASSTLWGLTEAFF; DNA: TGTGCCAGTAGTACCCTATGGGGGCTCACTGAAGCTTTCTTT
V: TRBV2; size: once; D: TRBD2; J: TRBJ2-2; CDR3: CASSEGGAGANGELFF; DNA: TGTGCCAGCAGTGAAGGGGGAGCGGGGGCGAACGGGGAGCTGTTTTTT
V: TRBV15; size: .; D: .; J: TRBJ1-1; CDR3: CATSRDQGTEAFF; DNA: TGTGCCACCAGCAGAGATCAGGGTACTGAAGCTTTCTTT
V: TRBV18; size: .; D: TRBD2; J: TRBJ2-7; CDR3: CASSSGLAGTYEQYF; DNA: TGTGCCAGCTCATCAGGACTAGCGGGCACCTACGAGCAGTACTTC
V: TRBV24-1; size: .; D: .; J: TRBJ2-2; CDR3: CATSDAGTAPNTGELFF; DNA: TGTGCCACCAGTGATGCAGGGACTGCTCCGAACACCGGGGAGCTGTTTTTT
V: TRBV2; size: .; D: .; J: TRBJ1-3; CDR3: CASSVLTILDTIYF; DNA: TGTGCCAGCAGCGTTCTTACAATCTTGGACACCATATATTTT
V: TRBV15; size: .; D: TRBD2; J: TRBJ2-5; CDR3: CATSRDPTSGGVETQYF; DNA: TGTGCCACCAGCAGAGATCCTACTAGCGGGGGGGTAGAGACCCAGTACTTC
V: TRBV20-1; size: .; D: TRBD1; J: TRBJ1-1; CDR3: CSAAGGTEAFF; DNA: TGCAGTGCTGCAGGGGGCACTGAAGCTTTCTTT
V: TRBV29-1; size: few; D: TRBD1; J: TRBJ1-1; CDR3: CSAAGGRGTEAFF; DNA: TGCAGCGCGGCAGGGGGCCGGGGCACTGAAGCTTTCTTT
V: TRBV19; size: once; D: .; J: TRBJ1-2; CDR3: CASRRGDYGYTF; DNA: TGTGCCAGTAGGCGGGGAGACTATGGCTACACCTTC
V: TRBV6-5; size: .; D: .; J: TRBJ1-5; CDR3: CASTRLYSNQPQHF; DNA: TGTGCCAGCACCAGACTGTATAGCAATCAGCCCCAGCATTTT
V: TRBV5-1; size: once; D: .; J: TRBJ1-1; CDR3: CASSLGPQMNTEAFF; DNA: TGCGCCAGCAGCTTGGGGCCTCAAATGAACACTGAAGCTTTCTTT
V: TRBV19; size: .; D: .; J: TRBJ1-2; CDR3: CASTSTGQQYGYTF; DNA: TGTGCCAGTACCAGTACCGGACAGCAGTATGGCTACACCTTC
V: TRBV19; size: .; D: TRBD1; J: TRBJ1-3; CDR3: CASSDRGFATIYF; DNA: TGTGCCAGTAGCGACAGGGGATTTGCCACCATATATTTT
V: TRBV6-5; size: .; D: .; J: TRBJ2-5; CDR3: CASSSQGGRETQYF; DNA: TGTGCCAGCAGTAGCCAGGGGGGTCGGGAGACCCAGTACTTC
V: TRBV10-3; size: .; D: TRBD1; J: TRBJ1-2; CDR3: CAISGQTNYGYTF; DNA: TGTGCCATCTCGGGACAGACTAACTATGGCTACACCTTC
V: TRBV3-1/TRBV3-2; size: few; D: TRBD2; J: TRBJ2-1; CDR3: CASSPSGTSGRARFGEQFF; DNA: TGTGCCAGCAGCCCATCCGGGACTAGCGGGAGGGCCCGTTTCGGTGAGCAGTTCTTC
V: TRBV5-5; size: once; D: TRBD1; J: TRBJ1-1; CDR3: CASSLAGTGVYTEAFF; DNA: TGTGCCAGCAGCTTGGCCGGGACAGGGGTTTACACTGAAGCTTTCTTT
V: TRBV2; size: .; D: TRBD1; J: TRBJ1-5; CDR3: CASRGLGTGWNQPQHF; DNA: TGTGCCAGCAGGGGACTAGGGACAGGGTGGAATCAGCCCCAGCATTTT
V: TRBV4-2; size: .; D: .; J: TRBJ1-1; CDR3: CASSQGRTEAFF; DNA: TGTGCCAGCAGCCAAGGGCGGACTGAAGCTTTCTTT
V: TRBV27; size: .; D: TRBD1; J: TRBJ2-1; CDR3: CASSPQGQGNYNEQFF; DNA: TGTGCCAGCAGTCCTCAGGGACAGGGGAACTACAATGAGCAGTTCTTC
V: TRBV5-8; size: .; D: .; J: TRBJ2-6; CDR3: CASSFMGHGANVLTF; DNA: TGTGCCAGCAGCTTTATGGGGCATGGGGCCAACGTCCTGACTTTC
V: TRBV11-3; size: .; D: TRBD1; J: TRBJ2-5; CDR3: CASSSSQGAGETQYF; DNA: TGTGCCAGCAGCTCCTCACAGGGGGCCGGGGAGACCCAGTACTTC
V: TRBV2; size: .; D: TRBD2; J: TRBJ2-1; CDR3: CASSLLAEVISNEQFF; DNA: TGTGCCAGCAGTTTACTAGCGGAAGTGATCTCCAATGAGCAGTTCTTC
V: TRBV9; size: .; D: TRBD2; J: TRBJ2-7; CDR3: CASSAGTSGTYEQYF; DNA: TGTGCCAGCAGCGCTGGGACTAGCGGGACTTACGAGCAGTACTTC
V: TRBV19; size: few; D: .; J: TRBJ1-5; CDR3: CASTDRYQPQHF; DNA: TGTGCCAGCACAGACAGATATCAGCCCCAGCATTTT
V: TRBV6-5; size: .; D: .; J: TRBJ2-7; CDR3: CASSRGSGVGYEQYF; DNA: TGTGCCAGCAGCAGGGGATCGGGTGTCGGTTACGAGCAGTACTTC
V: TRBV5-6; size: .; D: .; J: TRBJ1-3; CDR3: CASSLRDGTTSGNTIYF; DNA: TGTGCCAGCAGCCTGCGGGACGGGACTACCTCTGGAAACACCATATATTTT
V: TRBV4-2; size: .; D: .; J: TRBJ2-7; CDR3: CASSQDVGRYEQYF; DNA: TGTGCCAGCAGCCAAGATGTCGGGAGATACGAGCAGTACTTC
V: TRBV5-4; size: .; D: TRBD2; J: TRBJ2-5; CDR3: CASSLSRGTSGNKTQYF; DNA: TGTGCCAGCAGCCTCTCGCGCGGGACTAGCGGGAACAAGACCCAGTACTTC
V: TRBV19; size: .; D: .; J: TRBJ1-2; CDR3: CASSMTGRNVYGYTF; DNA: TGTGCCAGTAGTATGACAGGCCGGAACGTCTATGGCTACACCTTC
V: TRBV29-1; size: few; D: TRBD1; J: TRBJ1-2; CDR3: CSVEEAGGGGYTF; DNA: TGCAGCGTTGAAGAAGCAGGGGGCGGTGGCTACACCTTC
V: TRBV3-1/TRBV3-2; size: .; D: .; J: TRBJ1-6; CDR3: CASSLRQGGSPLHF; DNA: TGTGCCAGCAGCCTGCGGCAGGGAGGTTCACCCCTCCACTTT
V: TRBV3-1/TRBV3-2; size: once; D: .; J: TRBJ1-4; CDR3: CASSQDREGGNEKLFF; DNA: TGTGCCAGCAGCCAAGATCGGGAGGGGGGTAATGAAAAACTGTTTTTT
V: TRBV28; size: .; D: .; J: TRBJ1-5; CDR3: CASSLGPSNQPQHF; DNA: TGTGCCAGCAGTTTGGGGCCAAGCAATCAGCCCCAGCATTTT
V: TRBV6-5; size: .; D: TRBD1; J: TRBJ1-6; CDR3: CASSYSMTGGRSPLHF; DNA: TGTGCCAGCAGTTACTCGATGACAGGGGGGAGGTCACCCCTCCACTTT
V: TRBV5-1; size: few; D: TRBD1; J: TRBJ1-2; CDR3: CASGRGQDNYGYTF; DNA: TGCGCCAGCGGAAGGGGACAGGATAACTATGGCTACACCTTC
V: TRBV2; size: .; D: .; J: TRBJ1-6; CDR3: CASSELIGVALHF; DNA: TGTGCCAGCAGTGAATTGATCGGGGTGGCCCTCCACTTT
V: TRBV5-4; size: .; D: TRBD1; J: TRBJ2-6; CDR3: CASSPETGTGANVLTF; DNA: TGTGCCAGCAGCCCAGAGACAGGGACTGGGGCCAACGTCCTGACTTTC
V: TRBV12-3/TRBV12-4; size: .; D: .; J: TRBJ2-1; CDR3: CASSLYGVGEQFF; DNA: TGTGCCAGCAGCCTCTACGGGGTTGGTGAGCAGTTCTTC
V: TRBV9; size: few; D: .; J: TRBJ2-5; CDR3: CASSLISGSYQETQYF; DNA: TGTGCCAGCAGCCTTATCAGCGGATCTTACCAAGAGACCCAGTACTTC
V: TRBV19; size: .; D: TRBD2; J: TRBJ2-7; CDR3: CASSFGLAGTYEQYF; DNA: TGTGCCAGTAGTTTCGGACTAGCGGGAACCTACGAGCAGTACTTC
V: TRBV24-1; size: .; D: TRBD2; J: TRBJ2-1; CDR3: CATSSTSGSPGEQFF; DNA: TGTGCCACCTCATCGACTAGCGGGAGCCCAGGTGAGCAGTTCTTC
V: TRBV19; size: .; D: TRBD1; J: TRBJ2-5; CDR3: CASSNSGTGGLETQYF; DNA: TGTGCCAGTAGTAACTCCGGGACAGGGGGCCTAGAGACCCAGTACTTC
V: TRBV5-6; size: .; D: .; J: TRBJ1-4; CDR3: CASSLRSQAEKLFF; DNA: TGTGCCAGCAGCTTGAGGTCCCAGGCTGAAAAACTGTTTTTT